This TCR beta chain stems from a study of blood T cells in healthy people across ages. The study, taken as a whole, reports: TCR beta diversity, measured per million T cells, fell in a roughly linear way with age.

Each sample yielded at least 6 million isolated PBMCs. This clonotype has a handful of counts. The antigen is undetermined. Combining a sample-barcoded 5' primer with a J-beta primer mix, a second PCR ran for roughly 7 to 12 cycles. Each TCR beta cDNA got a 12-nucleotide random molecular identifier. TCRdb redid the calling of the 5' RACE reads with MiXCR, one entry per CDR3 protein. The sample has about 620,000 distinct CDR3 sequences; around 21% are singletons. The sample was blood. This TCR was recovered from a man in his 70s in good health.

The CDR3, as DNA: TGTGCCACCAGTGATAATGACAGGACCCATGGCTACACCTTC. This sequence encodes CATSDNDRTHGYTF. V usage is TRBV24-1 and J usage is TRBJ1-2; D is possibly TRBD1 (6 bases). The length of the CDR3 is 14 residues. Trimming pared 3 bases from V and 6 bases from J, leaving 13 bases between. Germline V gives CDR1 KGHDR, CDR2 SFDVKD.